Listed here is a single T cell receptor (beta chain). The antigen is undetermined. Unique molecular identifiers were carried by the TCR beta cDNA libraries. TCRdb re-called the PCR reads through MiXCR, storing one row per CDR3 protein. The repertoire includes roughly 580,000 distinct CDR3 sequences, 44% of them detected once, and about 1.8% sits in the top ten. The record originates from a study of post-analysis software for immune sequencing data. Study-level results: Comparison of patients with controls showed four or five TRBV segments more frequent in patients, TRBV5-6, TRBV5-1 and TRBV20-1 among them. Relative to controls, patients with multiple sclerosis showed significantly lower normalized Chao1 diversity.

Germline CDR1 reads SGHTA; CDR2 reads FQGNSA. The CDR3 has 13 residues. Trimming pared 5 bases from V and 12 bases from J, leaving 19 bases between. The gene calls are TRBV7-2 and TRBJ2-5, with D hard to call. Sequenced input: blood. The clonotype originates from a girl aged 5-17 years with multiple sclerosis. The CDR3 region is CASSHPSIVTEYF. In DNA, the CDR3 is TGTGCCAGCAGCCATCCCTCGATAGTGACTGAGTACTTC.